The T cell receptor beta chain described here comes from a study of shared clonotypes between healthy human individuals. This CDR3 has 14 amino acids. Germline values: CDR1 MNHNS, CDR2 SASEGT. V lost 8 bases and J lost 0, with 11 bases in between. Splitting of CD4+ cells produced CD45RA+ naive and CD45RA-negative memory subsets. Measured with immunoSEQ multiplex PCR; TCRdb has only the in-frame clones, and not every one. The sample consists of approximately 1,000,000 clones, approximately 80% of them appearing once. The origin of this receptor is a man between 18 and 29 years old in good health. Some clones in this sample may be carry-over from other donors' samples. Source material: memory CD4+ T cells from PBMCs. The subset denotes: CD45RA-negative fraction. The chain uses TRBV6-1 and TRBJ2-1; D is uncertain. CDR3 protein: CASGDWSSYNEQFF. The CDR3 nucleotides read TGTGCCAGCGGAGACTGGAGCTCCTACAATGAGCAGTTCTTC.